This paragraph covers one TCR beta chain sequence. Its antigen remains unknown. TCRdb's copy holds only in-frame clones and misses some; the assay was immunoSEQ multiplex PCR. The data hold 30,000 to 40,000 clones, with 84% observed a single time. The data were taken from a study of lymphopenia after photon versus proton radiotherapy. Study-wide findings and caveats: Larger post-nadir TCR diversity loss correlated inversely with survival in deceased patients. Oligoclonal CD8+ Temra expansion after nadir drove photon patients' diversity drop. Photon-treated patients lost naive T cells and TCR diversity; proton-treated stayed stable. Better survival with proton therapy was suggested as possible, not demonstrated.

Germline CDR1 and CDR2: LGHNA and YSLEER. The CDR3 has 15 amino acids. Trimming took 6 bases from V and 2 from J; bases not matched to a gene: 5. This receptor was obtained from a woman between 65 and 79 years old with pancreatic cancer. V and J are TRBV4-3 and TRBJ2-3, with TRBD1 matching over 10 bases. Specimen: peripheral blood, collected from a patient treated with proton-based radiotherapy. In DNA, the CDR3 is TGCGCCAGCAGGACTGGGACAGGGGTCACAGATACGCAGTATTTT. It yields the protein CASRTGTGVTDTQYF.